This T cell receptor beta chain was identified in a study of blood T cells in healthy people across ages. Study-wide results and limits: Unknown donor CMV status possibly confounded expanded clonotype changes. One million T cells yielded diversity estimates that were considered underestimates.

Together with a sample-barcoded 5' primer, a J-beta primer mix was included in a second PCR lasting roughly 6 to 12 cycles. All samples gave at least 2.5 million CDR3-containing paired-end reads. MiXCR, applied by TCRdb to the 5' RACE reads, yields one record per CDR3 protein. The sample records about a million distinct CDR3 sequences, roughly 51% being singletons. V was clipped by 4 bases and J by 9 bases, with 16 bases between them. This CDR3 contains 13 residues. Looked up from germline, CDR1 is SQVTM and CDR2 is ANQGSEA. Each sample had at least 6 million PBMCs isolated. Notes on this clonotype: Its antigen is not known.

The clonotype originates from a woman aged 55-75 years in good health. Source material: blood. The chain has TRBV29-1 and TRBJ1-5; D gene ambiguous. CDR3 nucleotide sequence: TGCAGCGTTGGAGAGGGAGGGTTGACGCCCCAGCATTTT. This codes for CSVGEGGLTPQHF.